The rows below give T cell receptor beta chains drawn from one sample of a study of monozygotic twins with inflammatory bowel disease. TCRdb re-called the 5' RACE reads; every CDR3 protein appears as one record, without DNA. This sample carries 150,000 to 200,000 distinct CDR3 sequences, with 2.4% going to the ten biggest clones. The sequenced sample was blood. The receptors shown here come from a human donor with ulcerative colitis or Crohn's disease, or a healthy co-twin of an affected twin (not recorded which). Both conserved end residues are part of each CDR3.

CASSVWPSYNEQFF	TRBV25-1	TRBJ2-1
CASSQESQGTGELFF	TRBV4-3	TRBJ2-2
CASSEAGGPSSYNEQFF	TRBV5-6	TRBJ2-1
CASSTGTSADTQYF	TRBV6-1	TRBJ2-3
CASSPIQGFYEQFF	TRBV4-3	TRBJ2-1
CASSFRGGYEQYF	TRBV27	TRBJ2-7
CASSLGTWGTGLNEQFF	TRBV7-8	TRBJ2-1
CASSLLGGAKNIQYF	TRBV27	TRBJ2-4
CASSPTSREQFF	TRBV5-4	TRBJ2-1
CASSFGTGGRETQYF	TRBV12-3/TRBV12-4	TRBJ2-5
CASSPSGTHNQPQHF	TRBV18	TRBJ1-5